At least ten counts were recorded for the clone carrying this TCR beta chain. Its antigen is not identified. The data stem from a study of T-cell reconstitution after alpha-beta-depleted transplantation in children. Study findings and constraints: For some patients, TCRbeta diversity was high at day 60 because of recipient T cells and thymic progenitors that survived. Expanded graft clones numbering several hundred reportedly gave rise to alpha-beta T cells about two months after transplant.

Using unique molecular identifiers, the investigators prepared the TCRbeta library. TCRdb passed the PCR reads through MiXCR, listing each CDR3 protein once. This sample has about 240,000 distinct CDR3 sequences; roughly 24% occur once, and the top ten carry about 2.8%. This CDR3 is built from 16 residues. V shed 4 bases and J 3 bases; nucleotides not matched to a gene: 7. CDR1 SGHTA and CDR2 FQGNSA come from the germline V gene. This rearrangement joins TRBV7-2 to TRBJ2-7, with 12 bases identical to TRBD2. This clonotype was obtained from a girl aged 2 to 10 with Fanconi anemia, due to receive a stem cell transplant. Source: PBMCs, taken before TCRalphabeta/CD19-depleted stem cell transplant. CDR3 region: CASSSTSGGTHYEQYF. CDR3 DNA sequence: TGTGCCAGCAGCTCAACTAGCGGGGGGACGCACTACGAGCAGTACTTC.